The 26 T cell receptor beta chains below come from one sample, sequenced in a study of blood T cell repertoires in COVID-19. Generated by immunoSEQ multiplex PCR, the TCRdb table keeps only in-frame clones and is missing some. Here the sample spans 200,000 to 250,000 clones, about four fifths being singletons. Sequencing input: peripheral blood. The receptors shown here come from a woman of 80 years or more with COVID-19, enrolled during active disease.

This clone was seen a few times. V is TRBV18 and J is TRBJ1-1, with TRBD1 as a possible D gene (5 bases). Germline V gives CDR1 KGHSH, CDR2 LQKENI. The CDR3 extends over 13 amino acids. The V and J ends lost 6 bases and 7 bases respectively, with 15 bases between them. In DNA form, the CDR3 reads TGTGCCAGCTCCGTTGGACAAGAGATTGAAGCTTTCTTT. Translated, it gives CASSVGQEIEAFF.

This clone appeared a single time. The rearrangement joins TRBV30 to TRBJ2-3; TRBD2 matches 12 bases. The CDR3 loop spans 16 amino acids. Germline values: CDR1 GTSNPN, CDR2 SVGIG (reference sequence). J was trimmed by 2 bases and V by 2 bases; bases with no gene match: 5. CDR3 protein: CAWSLSSGRDTDTQYF. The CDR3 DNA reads TGTGCCTGGAGTTTATCTAGCGGGAGGGACACAGATACGCAGTATTTT.

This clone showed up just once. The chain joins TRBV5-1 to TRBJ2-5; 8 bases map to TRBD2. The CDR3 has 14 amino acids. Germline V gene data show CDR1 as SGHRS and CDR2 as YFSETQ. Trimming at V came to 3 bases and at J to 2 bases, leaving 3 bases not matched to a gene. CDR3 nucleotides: TGCGCCAGCAGCTATAGCGGGGATCAAGAGACCCAGTACTTC. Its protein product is CASSYSGDQETQYF.

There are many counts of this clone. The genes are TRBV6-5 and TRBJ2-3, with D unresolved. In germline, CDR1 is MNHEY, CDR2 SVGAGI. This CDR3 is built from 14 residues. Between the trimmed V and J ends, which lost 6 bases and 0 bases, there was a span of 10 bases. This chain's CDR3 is CASSLVFSTDTQYF. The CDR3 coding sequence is TGTGCCAGCAGCCTCGTATTTAGCACAGATACGCAGTATTTT.

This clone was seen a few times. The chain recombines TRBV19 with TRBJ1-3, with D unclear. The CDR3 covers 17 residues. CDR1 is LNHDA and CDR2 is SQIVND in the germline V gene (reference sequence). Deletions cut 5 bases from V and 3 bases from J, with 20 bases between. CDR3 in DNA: TGTGCCAGTAGTGCCGGCCCGGGAACTCAGGATGGAAACACCATATATTTT. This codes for CASSAGPGTQDGNTIYF.

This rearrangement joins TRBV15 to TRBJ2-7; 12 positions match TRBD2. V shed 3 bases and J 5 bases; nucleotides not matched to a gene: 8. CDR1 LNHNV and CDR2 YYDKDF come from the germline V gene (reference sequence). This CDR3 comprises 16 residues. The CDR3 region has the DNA TGTGCCACCAGCAGGAAAGGACTAGCGGGGCCCCACGAGCAGTACTTC. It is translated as CATSRKGLAGPHEQYF.

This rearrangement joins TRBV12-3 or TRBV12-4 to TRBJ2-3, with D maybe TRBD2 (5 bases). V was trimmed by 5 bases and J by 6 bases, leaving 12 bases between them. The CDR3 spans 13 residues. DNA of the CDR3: TGTGCCAGCAGTCTTCGACCGGGGGATACGCAGTATTTT. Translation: CASSLRPGDTQYF.

This chain's CDR3 is CASNPRTGGNTIYF. In DNA form, the CDR3 reads TGTGCCAGCAATCCGCGGACGGGGGGCAACACCATATATTTT. The V gene is TRBV6-5, the J gene TRBJ1-3; weak D call: TRBD1 (6 bases). V lost 7 bases and J lost 7, with 17 bases in between. The CDR3 sequence is 14 residues long. From germline, CDR1 is MNHEY and CDR2 SVGAGI.

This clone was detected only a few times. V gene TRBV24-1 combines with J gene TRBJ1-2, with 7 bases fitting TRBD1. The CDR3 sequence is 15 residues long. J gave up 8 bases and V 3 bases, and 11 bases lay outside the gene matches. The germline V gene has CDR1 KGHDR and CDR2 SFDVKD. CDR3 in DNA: TGTGCCACCAGTGATCCTTGGACAGGACCAGAAGGCTACACCTTC. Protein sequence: CATSDPWTGPEGYTF.

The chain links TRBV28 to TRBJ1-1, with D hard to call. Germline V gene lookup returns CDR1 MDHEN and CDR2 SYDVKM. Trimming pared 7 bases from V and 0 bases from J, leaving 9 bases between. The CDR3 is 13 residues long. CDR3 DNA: TGTGCCAGCAAGAGACACATGAACACTGAAGCTTTCTTT. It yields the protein CASKRHMNTEAFF.

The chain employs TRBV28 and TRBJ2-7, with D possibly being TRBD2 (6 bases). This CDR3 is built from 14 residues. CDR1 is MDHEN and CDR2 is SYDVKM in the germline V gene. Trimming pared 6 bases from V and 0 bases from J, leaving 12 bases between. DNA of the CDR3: TGTGCCAGCAGCACCGGAGGGGCCTCCTACGAGCAGTACTTC. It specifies CASSTGGASYEQYF.

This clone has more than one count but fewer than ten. Here the CDR3 DNA reads TGTGCCAGCAGCACGGGACTAGCGGGGGCCTCGAACACCGGGGAGCTGTTTTTT. Amino acids: CASSTGLAGASNTGELFF. This chain uses TRBV9 with TRBJ2-2, with 14 bases matching TRBD2. J was trimmed by 0 bases and V by 4 bases; bases with no gene match: 5. In germline, CDR1 is SGDLS, CDR2 YYNGEE. CDR3 length: 18 residues.

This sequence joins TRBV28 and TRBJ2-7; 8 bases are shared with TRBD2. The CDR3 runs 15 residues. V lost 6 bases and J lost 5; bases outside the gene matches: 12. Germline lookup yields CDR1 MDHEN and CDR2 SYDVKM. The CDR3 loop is CASSSPGLGRDEQYF. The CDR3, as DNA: TGTGCCAGCAGCTCCCCGGGACTAGGTCGGGACGAGCAGTACTTC.

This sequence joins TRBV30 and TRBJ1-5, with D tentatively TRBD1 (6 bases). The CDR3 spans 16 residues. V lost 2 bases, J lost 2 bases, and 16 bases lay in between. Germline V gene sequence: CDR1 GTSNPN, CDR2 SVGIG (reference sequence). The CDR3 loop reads CAWSSAGGRGNQPQHF. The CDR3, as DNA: TGTGCCTGGAGTTCAGCTGGGGGCAGGGGCAATCAGCCCCAGCATTTT.

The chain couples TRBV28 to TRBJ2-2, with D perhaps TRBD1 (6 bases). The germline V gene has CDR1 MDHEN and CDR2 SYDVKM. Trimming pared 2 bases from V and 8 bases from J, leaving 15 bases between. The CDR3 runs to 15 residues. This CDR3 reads CASSLGDIGAGELFF. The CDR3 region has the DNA TGTGCCAGCAGTTTAGGGGACATCGGAGCTGGGGAGCTGTTTTTT.

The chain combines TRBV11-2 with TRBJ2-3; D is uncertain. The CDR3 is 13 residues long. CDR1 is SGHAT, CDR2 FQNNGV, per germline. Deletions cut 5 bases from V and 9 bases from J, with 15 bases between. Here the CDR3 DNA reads TGTGCCAGCAGCCCGCTGGCCCTTAAAACGCAGTATTTT. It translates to CASSPLALKTQYF.

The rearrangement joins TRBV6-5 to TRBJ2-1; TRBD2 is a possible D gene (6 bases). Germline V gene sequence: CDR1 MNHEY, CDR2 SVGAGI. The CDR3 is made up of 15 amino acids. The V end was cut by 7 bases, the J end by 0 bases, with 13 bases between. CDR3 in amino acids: CASIVRESSYNEQFF. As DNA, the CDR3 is TGTGCCAGCATCGTTCGGGAGAGCTCCTACAATGAGCAGTTCTTC.

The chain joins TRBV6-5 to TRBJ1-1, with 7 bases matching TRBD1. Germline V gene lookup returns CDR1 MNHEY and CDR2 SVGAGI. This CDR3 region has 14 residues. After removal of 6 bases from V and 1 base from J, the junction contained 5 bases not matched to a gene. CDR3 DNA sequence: TGTGCCAGCAGGAGACAGGGTACGAACACTGAAGCTTTCTTT. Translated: CASRRQGTNTEAFF.

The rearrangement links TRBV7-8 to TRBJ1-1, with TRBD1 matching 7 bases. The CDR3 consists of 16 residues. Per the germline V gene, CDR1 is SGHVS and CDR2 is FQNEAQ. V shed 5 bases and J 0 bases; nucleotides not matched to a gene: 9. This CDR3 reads CASSLLEGQLNTEAFF. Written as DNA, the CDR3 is TGTGCCAGCAGCCTGTTGGAGGGACAGTTGAACACTGAAGCTTTCTTT.

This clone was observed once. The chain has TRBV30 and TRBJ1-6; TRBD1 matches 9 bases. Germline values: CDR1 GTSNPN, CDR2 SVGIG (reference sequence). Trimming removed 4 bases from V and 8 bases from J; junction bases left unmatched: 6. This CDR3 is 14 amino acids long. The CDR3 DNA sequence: TGTGCCTGGAAGGCTGACAGGGGGTATTCACCCCTCCACTTT. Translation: CAWKADRGYSPLHF.

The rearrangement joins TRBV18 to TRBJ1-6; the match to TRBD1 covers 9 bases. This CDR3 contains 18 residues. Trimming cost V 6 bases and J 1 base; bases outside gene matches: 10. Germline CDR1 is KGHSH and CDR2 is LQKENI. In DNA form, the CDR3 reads TGTGCCAGCTCTGCGGGGACAGGGAGTTGGTCCTATAATTCACCCCTCCACTTT. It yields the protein CASSAGTGSWSYNSPLHF.

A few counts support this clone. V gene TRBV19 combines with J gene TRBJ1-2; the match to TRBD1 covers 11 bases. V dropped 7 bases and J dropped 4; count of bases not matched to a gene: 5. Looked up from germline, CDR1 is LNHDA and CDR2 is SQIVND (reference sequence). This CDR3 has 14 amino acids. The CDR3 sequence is CASIGQGAGYGYTF. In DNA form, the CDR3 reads TGTGCCAGTATCGGACAGGGGGCTGGCTATGGCTACACCTTC.

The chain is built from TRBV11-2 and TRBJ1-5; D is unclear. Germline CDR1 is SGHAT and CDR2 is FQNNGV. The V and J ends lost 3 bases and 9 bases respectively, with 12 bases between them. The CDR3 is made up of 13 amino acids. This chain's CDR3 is CASSLRAGRPQHF. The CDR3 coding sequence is TGTGCCAGCAGCTTGAGGGCCGGACGGCCCCAGCATTTT.

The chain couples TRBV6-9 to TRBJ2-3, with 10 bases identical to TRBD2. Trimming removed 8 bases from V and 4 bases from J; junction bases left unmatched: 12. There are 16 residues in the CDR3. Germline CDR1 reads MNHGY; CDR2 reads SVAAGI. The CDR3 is CASVGRPSGGPDTQYF. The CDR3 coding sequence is TGTGCCAGCGTCGGGCGTCCTAGCGGGGGCCCAGATACGCAGTATTTT.

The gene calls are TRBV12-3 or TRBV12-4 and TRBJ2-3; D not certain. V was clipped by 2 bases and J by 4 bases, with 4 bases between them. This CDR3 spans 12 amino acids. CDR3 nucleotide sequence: TGTGCCAGCAGTTTACGTTCAGATACGCAGTATTTT. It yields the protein CASSLRSDTQYF.

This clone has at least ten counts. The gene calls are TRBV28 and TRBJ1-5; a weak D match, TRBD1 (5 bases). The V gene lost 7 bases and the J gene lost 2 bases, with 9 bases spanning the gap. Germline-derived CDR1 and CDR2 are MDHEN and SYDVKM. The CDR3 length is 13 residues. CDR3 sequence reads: CASIRGGNQPQHF. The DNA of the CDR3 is TGTGCCAGCATTCGGGGGGGCAATCAGCCCCAGCATTTT.